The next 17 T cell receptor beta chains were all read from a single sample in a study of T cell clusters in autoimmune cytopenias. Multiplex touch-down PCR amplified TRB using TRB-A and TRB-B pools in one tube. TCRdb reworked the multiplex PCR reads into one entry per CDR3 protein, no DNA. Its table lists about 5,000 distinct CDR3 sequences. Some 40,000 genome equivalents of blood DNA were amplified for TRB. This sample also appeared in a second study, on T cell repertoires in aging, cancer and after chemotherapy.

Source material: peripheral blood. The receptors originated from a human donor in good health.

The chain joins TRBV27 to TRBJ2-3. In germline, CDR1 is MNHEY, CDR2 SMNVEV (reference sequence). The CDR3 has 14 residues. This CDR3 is CASSLMLAGDTQYF.

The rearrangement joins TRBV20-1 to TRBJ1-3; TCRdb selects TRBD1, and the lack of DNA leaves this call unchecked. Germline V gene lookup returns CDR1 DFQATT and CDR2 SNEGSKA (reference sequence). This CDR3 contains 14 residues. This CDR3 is CSAGDPFSGNTIYF.

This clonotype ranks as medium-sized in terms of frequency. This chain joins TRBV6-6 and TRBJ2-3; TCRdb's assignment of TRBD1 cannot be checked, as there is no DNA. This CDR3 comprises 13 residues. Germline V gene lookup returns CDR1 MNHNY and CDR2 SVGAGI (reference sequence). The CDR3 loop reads CASSYMGADTQYF.

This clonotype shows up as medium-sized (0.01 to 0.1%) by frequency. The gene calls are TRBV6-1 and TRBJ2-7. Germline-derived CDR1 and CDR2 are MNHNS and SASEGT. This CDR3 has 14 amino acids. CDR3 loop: CASSSLDRTYEQYF.

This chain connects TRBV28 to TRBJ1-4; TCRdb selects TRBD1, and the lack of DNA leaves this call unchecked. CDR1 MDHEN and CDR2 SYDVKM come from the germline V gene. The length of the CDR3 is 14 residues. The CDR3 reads CASSFPGGGEKLFF.

CDR3: CASSYGPRVVRNTEAFF. This chain joins TRBV6-5 and TRBJ1-1. The CDR3 is 17 amino acids. Germline CDR1 MNHEY, CDR2 SVGAGI.

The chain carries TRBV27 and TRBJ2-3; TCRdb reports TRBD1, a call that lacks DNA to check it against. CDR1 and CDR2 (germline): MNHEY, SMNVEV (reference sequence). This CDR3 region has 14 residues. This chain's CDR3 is CASRVTGGEDTQYF.

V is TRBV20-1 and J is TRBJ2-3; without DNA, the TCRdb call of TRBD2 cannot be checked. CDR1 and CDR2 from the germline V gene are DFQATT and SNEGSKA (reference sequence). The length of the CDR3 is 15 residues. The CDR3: CSARDIAGGTDTQYF.

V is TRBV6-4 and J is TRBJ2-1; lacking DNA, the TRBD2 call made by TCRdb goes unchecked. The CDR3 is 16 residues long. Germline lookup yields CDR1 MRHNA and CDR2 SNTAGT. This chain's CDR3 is CASSVGVGQIYNEQFF.

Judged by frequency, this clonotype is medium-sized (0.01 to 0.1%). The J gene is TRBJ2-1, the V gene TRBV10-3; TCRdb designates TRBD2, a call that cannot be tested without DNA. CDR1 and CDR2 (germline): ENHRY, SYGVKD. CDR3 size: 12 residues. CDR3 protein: CAISGGYNEQFF.

The CDR3 is CASSQDLLPGLLFF. J is TRBJ1-4 and V is TRBV14; TCRdb gives TRBD1 as the D gene, but with no DNA this cannot be confirmed. The germline CDR1 and CDR2 sequences are SGHDN and FVKESK. CDR3 length: 14 amino acids. Supplemented by reference TRBV14 and TRBJ1-4, the full variable domain reads EAGVTQFPSHSVIEKGQTVTLRCDPISGHDNLYWYRRVMGKEIKFLLHFVKESKQDESGMPNNRFLAERTGGTYSTLKVQPAELEDSGVYFCASSQDLLPGLLFFGSGTQLSVL.

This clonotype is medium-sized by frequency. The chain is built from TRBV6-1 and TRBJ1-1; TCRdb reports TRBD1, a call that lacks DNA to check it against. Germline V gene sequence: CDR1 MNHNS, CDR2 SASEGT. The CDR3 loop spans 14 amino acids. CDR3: CASSEAHRTYEAFF.

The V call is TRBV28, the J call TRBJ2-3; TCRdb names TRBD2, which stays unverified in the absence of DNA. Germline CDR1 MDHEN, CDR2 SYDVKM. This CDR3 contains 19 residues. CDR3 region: CASSLITSGGTSFADTQYF.

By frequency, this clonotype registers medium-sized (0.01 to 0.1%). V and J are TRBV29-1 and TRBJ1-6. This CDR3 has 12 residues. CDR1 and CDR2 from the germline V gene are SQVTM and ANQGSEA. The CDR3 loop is CSDPWRNSPLHF.

CDR3 sequence: CASSLGSEGDAGGVYNEQFF. The chain links TRBV27 to TRBJ2-1; lacking DNA, the TRBD1 call made by TCRdb goes unchecked. This CDR3 spans 20 amino acids. Germline CDR1 reads MNHEY; CDR2 reads SMNVEV (reference sequence).

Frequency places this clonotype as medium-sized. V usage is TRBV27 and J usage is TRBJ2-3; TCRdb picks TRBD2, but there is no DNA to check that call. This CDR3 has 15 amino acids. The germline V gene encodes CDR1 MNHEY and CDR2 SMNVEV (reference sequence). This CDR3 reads CASSKSGTHTDTQYF.

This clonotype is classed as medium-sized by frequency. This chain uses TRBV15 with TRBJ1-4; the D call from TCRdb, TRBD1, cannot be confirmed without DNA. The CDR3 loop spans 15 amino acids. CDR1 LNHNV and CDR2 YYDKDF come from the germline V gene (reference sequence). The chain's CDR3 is CATSMPSGQGEKLFF. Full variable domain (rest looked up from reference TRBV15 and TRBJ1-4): DAMVIQNPRYQVTQFGKPVTLSCSQTLNHNVMYWYQQKSSQAPKLLFHYYDKDFNNEADTPDNFQSRRPNTSFCFLDIRSPGLGDTAMYLCATSMPSGQGEKLFFGSGTQLSVL.